This TCR beta chain was captured by sequencing in a study of T cell changes during pregnancy in multiple sclerosis (dated by TCRdb to the late 2010s). Regarding the study in general: The study looked at changes in the T cell repertoire across pregnancy in women with multiple sclerosis.

CDR3 length: 13 amino acids, cysteine to phenylalanine. Only the CDR3 DNA is retained, 39 bases long and in frame from the first base. CDR1 ENHRY and CDR2 SYGVKD were looked up in the germline V gene. V is trimmed back by 6 bases and J by 3 bases, and the junction contains 5 bases that no gene match accounts for. On this clone: Its antigen remains undetermined. The input lacks base qualities; no much larger clone sits a single base away.

Libraries came from the immunoSEQ multiplex PCR assay. TCRdb stores this immuneACCESS table with in-frame sequences only. Part of the clones is absent; in the studies checked, under half of the shortfall reflects unresolved V genes, and no reason is known for the rest. The sample yields 55,000 to 85,000 clones; 90% to 95% were counted once. Over 1% of the sample comes from the top ten. Recombination linked TRBV10-3 to TRBJ2-7, and 7 bases in between align with TRBD1. This specimen consisted of peripheral blood, obtained in the third trimester of pregnancy. The sequence derives from a female donor with multiple sclerosis, enrolled in a pregnancy study. This receptor has the CDR3 CAIRGDSYYEQYF. The DNA reads TGTGCCATCAGGGGGGACAGTTACTACGAGCAGTACTTC.